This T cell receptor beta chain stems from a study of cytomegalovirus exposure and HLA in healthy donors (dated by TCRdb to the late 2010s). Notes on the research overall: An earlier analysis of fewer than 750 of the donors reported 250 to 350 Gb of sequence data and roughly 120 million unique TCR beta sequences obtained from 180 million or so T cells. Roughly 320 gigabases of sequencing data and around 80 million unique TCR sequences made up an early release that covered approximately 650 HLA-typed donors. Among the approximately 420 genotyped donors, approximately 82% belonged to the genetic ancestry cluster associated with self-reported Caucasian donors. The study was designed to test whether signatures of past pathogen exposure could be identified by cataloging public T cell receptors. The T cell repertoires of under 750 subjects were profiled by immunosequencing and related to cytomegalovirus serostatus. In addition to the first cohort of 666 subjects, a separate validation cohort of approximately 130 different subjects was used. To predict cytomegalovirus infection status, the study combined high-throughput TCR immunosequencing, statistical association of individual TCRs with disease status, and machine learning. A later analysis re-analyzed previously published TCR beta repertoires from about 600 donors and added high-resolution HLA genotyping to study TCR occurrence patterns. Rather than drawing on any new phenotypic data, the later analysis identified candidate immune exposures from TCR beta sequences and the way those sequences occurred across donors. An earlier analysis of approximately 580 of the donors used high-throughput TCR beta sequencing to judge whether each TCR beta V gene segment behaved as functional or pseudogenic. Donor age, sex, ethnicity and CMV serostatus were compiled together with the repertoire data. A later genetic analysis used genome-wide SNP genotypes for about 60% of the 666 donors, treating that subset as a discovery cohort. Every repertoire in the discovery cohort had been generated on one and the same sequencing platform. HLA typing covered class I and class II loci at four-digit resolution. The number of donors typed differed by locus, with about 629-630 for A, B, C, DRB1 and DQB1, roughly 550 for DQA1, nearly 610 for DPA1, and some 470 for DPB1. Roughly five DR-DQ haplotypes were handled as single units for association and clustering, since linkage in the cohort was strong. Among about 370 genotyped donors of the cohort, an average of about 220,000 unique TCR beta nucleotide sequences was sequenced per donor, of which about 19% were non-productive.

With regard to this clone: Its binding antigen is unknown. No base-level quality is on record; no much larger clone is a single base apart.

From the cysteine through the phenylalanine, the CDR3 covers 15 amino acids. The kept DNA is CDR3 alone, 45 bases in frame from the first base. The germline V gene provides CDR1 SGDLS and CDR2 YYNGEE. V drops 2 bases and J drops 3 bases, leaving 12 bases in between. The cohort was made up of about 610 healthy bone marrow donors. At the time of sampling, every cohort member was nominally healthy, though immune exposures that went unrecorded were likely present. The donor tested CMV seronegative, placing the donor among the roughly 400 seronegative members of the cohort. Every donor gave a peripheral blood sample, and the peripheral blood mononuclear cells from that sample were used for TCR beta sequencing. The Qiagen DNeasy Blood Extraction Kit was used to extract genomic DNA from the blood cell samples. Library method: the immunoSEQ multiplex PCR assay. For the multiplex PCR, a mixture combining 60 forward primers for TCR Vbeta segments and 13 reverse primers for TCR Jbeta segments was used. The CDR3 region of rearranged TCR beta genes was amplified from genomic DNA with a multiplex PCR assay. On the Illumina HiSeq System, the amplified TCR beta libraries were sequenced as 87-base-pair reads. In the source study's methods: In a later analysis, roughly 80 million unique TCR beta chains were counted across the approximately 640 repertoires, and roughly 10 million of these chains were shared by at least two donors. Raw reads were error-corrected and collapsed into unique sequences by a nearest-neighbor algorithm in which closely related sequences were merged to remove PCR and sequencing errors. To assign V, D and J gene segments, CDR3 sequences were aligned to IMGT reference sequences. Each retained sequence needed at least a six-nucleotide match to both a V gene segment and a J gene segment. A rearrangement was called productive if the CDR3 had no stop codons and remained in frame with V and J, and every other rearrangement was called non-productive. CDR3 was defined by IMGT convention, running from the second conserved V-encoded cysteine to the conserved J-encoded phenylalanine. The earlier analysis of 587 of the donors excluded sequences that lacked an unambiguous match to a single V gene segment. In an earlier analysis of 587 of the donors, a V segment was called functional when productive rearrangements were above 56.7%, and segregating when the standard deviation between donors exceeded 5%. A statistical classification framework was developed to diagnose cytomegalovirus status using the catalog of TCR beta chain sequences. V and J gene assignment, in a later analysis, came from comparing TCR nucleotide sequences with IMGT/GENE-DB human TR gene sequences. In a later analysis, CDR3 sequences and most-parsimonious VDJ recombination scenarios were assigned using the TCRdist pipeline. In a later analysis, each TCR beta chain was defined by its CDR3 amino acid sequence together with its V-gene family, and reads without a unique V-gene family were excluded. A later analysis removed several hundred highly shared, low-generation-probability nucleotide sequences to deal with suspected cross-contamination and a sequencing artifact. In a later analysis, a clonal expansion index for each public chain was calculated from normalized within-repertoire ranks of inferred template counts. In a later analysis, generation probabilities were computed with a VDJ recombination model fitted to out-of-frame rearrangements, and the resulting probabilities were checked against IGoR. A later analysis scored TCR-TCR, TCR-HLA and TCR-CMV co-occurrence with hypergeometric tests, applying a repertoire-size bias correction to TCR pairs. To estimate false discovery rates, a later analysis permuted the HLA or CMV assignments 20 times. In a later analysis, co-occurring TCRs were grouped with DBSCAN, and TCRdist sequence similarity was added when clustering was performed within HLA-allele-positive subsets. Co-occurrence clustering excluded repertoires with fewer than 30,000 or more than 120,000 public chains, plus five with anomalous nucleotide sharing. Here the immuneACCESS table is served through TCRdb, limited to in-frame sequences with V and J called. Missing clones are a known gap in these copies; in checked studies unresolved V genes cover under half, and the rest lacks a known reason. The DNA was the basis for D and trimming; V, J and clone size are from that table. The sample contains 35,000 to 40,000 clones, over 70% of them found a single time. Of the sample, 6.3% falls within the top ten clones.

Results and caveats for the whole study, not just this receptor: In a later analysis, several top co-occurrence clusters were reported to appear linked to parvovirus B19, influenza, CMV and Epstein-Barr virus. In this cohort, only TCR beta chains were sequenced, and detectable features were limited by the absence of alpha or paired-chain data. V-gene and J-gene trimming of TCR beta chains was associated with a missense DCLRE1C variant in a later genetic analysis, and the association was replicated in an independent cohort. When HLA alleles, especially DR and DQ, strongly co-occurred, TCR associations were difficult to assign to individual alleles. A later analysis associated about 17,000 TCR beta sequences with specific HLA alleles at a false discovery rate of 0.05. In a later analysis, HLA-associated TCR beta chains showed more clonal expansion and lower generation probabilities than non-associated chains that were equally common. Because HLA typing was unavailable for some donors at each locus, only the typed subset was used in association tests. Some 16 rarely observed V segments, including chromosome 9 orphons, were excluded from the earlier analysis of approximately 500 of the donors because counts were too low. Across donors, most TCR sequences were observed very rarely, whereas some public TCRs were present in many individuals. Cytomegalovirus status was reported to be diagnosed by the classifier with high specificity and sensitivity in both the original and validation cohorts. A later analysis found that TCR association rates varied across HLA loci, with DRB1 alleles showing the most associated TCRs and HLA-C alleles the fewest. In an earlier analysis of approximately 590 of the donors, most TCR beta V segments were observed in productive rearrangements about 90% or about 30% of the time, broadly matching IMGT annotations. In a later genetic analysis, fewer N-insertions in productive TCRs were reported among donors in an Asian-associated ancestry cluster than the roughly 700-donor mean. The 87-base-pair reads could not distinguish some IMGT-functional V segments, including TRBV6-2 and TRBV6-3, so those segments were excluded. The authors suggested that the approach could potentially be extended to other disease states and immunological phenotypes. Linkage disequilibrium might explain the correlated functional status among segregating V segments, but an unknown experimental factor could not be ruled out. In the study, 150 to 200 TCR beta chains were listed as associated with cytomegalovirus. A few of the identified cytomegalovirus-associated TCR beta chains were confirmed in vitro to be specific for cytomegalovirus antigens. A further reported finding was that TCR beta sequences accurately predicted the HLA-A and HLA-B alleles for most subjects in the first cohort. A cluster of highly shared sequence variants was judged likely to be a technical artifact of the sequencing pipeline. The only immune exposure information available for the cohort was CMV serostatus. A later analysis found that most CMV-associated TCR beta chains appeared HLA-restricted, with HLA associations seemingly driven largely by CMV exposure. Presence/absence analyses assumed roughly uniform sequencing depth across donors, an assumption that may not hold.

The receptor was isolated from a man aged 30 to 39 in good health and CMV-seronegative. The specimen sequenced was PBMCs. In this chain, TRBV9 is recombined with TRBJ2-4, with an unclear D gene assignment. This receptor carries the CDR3 CASSVKSLLKNIQYF. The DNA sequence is TGTGCCAGCAGCGTGAAGAGCCTACTCAAAAACATTCAGTACTTC.